The 23 T cell receptor beta chains in this list originate from one sample, sequenced in a study of control samples from healthy donors and cancer patients. Method: immunoSEQ multiplex PCR; TCRdb's copy keeps in-frame clones and lacks some. The table lists roughly 88,000 clones, 85% to 95% of them singletons, with 8% to 9.5% in the top ten. Sample: blood. The receptors derive from a man aged 18 to 35 in good health.

The J gene is TRBJ1-1, the V gene TRBV9; D unclear. The CDR3 is made up of 14 amino acids. Per germline, CDR1 SGDLS and CDR2 YYNGEE. The germline V and J ends were trimmed by 0 bases and 1 base, with 7 bases remaining between them. The CDR3 protein is CASSVGLQNTEAFF. CDR3 in DNA: TGTGCCAGCAGCGTAGGACTGCAGAACACTGAAGCTTTCTTT.

This chain joins TRBV11-2 and TRBJ1-1; D is unclear. This CDR3 contains 15 residues. Germline V lookup: CDR1 SGHAT, CDR2 FQNNGV. The V end lost 3 bases, the J end lost 0 bases, and 11 bases lay between the germline ends. CDR3 sequence: CASSFSSAMNTEAFF. Here the CDR3 DNA reads TGTGCCAGCAGCTTCAGCAGCGCTATGAACACTGAAGCTTTCTTT. The whole variable domain, filled in from reference TRBV11-2 and TRBJ1-1, reads EAGVAQSPRYKIIEKRQSVAFWCNPISGHATLYWYQQILGQGPKLLIQFQNNGVVDDSQLPKDRFSAERLKGVDSTLKIQPAKLEDSAVYLCASSFSSAMNTEAFFGQGTRLTVV.

V gene TRBV7-9 combines with J gene TRBJ2-7, with D uncertain. This CDR3 has 12 amino acids. Germline V gene sequence: CDR1 SEHNR, CDR2 FQNEAQ (reference sequence). Trimming removed 5 bases from V and 4 bases from J, with 9 bases in between. In DNA, the CDR3 is TGTGCCAGCAGCACCCCGCCGTACGAGCAGTACTTC. Protein sequence: CASSTPPYEQYF.

The table lists this clone with a few counts. Other DNA sequences in this specimen translate into the identical CDR3. V is TRBV6-5 and J is TRBJ2-7, with D tentatively TRBD1 (5 bases). In germline, CDR1 is MNHEY, CDR2 SVGAGI. Trimming shortened V by 0 bases and J by 2 bases, and 8 bases separated the two germline ends. The CDR3 covers 14 residues. CDR3 nucleotide sequence: TGTGCCAGCAGTTACTCCCTGGGGCCCTACGAGCAGTACTTC. Protein: CASSYSLGPYEQYF.

This rearrangement joins TRBV5-1 to TRBJ2-3; 11 nucleotides align to TRBD2. The germline CDR1 and CDR2 sequences are SGHRS and YFSETQ. The CDR3 totals 16 residues. With 4 bases clipped from V and 7 bases from J, the junction kept 11 bases outside the gene matches. The CDR3 coding sequence is TGCGCCAGCAGCCTGGAGGTGGGGACTAGCGGATATACGCAGTATTTT. Translating gives CASSLEVGTSGYTQYF.

The rearrangement uses TRBV27 and TRBJ2-7, with 10 bases matching TRBD1. Trimming removed 8 bases from V and 2 bases from J; junction bases left unmatched: 9. This CDR3 has 15 residues. Per the germline V gene, CDR1 is MNHEY and CDR2 is SMNVEV (reference sequence). The CDR3 DNA is TGTGCCAGCGCCTTTTCGGGACAGGGGACCTACGAGCAGTACTTC. Encoded protein: CASAFSGQGTYEQYF.

The rearrangement uses TRBV9 and TRBJ1-2; D unresolved. Germline CDR1 SGDLS, CDR2 YYNGEE. This CDR3 region has 14 residues. V was clipped by 0 bases and J by 7 bases, with 13 bases between them. CDR3 loop: CASSVDSGQTGYTF. The DNA for the CDR3 is TGTGCCAGCAGCGTAGATTCTGGGCAGACTGGCTACACCTTC.

The V gene is TRBV30, the J gene TRBJ1-1; a possible D gene is TRBD1 (6 bases). The CDR3 has 13 residues. Germline V gene data show CDR1 as GTSNPN and CDR2 as SVGIG (reference sequence). V lost 4 bases and J lost 2, with 11 bases in between. CDR3 residues: CAWKAGVNTEAFF. The DNA for the CDR3 is TGTGCCTGGAAGGCAGGGGTAAACACTGAAGCTTTCTTT.

J is TRBJ2-7 and V is TRBV6-5; D may be TRBD1 or TRBD2 (5 bases each). The CDR3 runs to 13 residues. Germline loops: CDR1 MNHEY, CDR2 SVGAGI. Trimming took off 3 bases at V and 7 bases at J, with 13 bases between the two ends. Here the CDR3 reads CASSYREGEEQYF. The CDR3 coding sequence is TGTGCCAGCAGTTATCGGGAAGGGGAAGAGCAGTACTTC.

V usage is TRBV11-3 and J usage is TRBJ1-1; maybe TRBD1 (6 bases). Trimming left V 1 base short and J 6 bases short, with 12 bases between. CDR1 SGHNT and CDR2 YENEEA come from the germline V gene. The CDR3 runs to 14 residues. Written as DNA, the CDR3 is TGTGCCAGCAGCTTAGGCAGGGGAAGCGCTGAAGCTTTCTTT. It is translated as CASSLGRGSAEAFF.

The rearrangement links TRBV3-1 (or the pseudogene TRBV3-2) to TRBJ2-1, with 7 bases that match TRBD1. Trimming removed 0 bases from V and 10 bases from J; junction bases left unmatched: 3. CDR1 and CDR2 from the germline V gene are LGHDT and YNNKEL (reference sequence). CDR3 length equals 13 residues. The CDR3 DNA follows: TGTGCCAGCAGCCAAGATAGGGGACAGGAGCAGTTCTTC. Residues: CASSQDRGQEQFF.

The chain couples TRBV7-2 to TRBJ1-1; D uncertain. This CDR3 has 14 amino acids. Trimming pared 1 base from V and 4 bases from J, leaving 10 bases between. Germline V CDR1 and CDR2: SGHTA, FQGNSA. The CDR3 region has the DNA TGTGCCAGCAGCTTAGGAGGGCGGGTCACTGAAGCTTTCTTT. Translated, it gives CASSLGGRVTEAFF.

In this sample, this clone turned up once. V is TRBV6-5 and J is TRBJ1-1; 9 bases line up with TRBD1. Germline V lookup: CDR1 MNHEY, CDR2 SVGAGI. Trimming removed 5 bases from V and 7 bases from J; junction bases left unmatched: 2. The CDR3 has 12 residues. The CDR3 here is CASSQGQGEAFF. In DNA form, the CDR3 reads TGTGCCAGCAGTCAGGGACAGGGTGAAGCTTTCTTT.

The table lists this clone with a count of one. The chain carries TRBV18 and TRBJ1-2; weak D call: TRBD1 (5 bases). Germline V gene lookup returns CDR1 KGHSH and CDR2 LQKENI. V was shortened by 2 bases and J by 4 bases, with 14 bases between the two germline ends. This CDR3 region has 15 residues. The CDR3 reads CASSPGETATYGYTF. In DNA, the CDR3 is TGTGCCAGCTCACCAGGAGAGACAGCTACCTATGGCTACACCTTC.

About this clone: Compared with germline, one end of the junction differs, possibly owing to a read error. This rearrangement joins TRBV10-3 to TRBJ1-5, with D tentatively TRBD1 (5 bases). Germline-derived CDR1 and CDR2 are ENHRY and SYGVKD. CDR3 length equals 13 residues. CDR3 loop: CAAAGDQNQPQHF. CDR3 sequence (DNA): TGTGCCGCGGCCGGGGACCAGAATCAACCCCAGCATTTT.

This chain links TRBV6-5 with TRBJ1-3; D is ambiguous. The V end was cut by 7 bases, the J end by 10 bases, with 17 bases between. CDR3 length equals 13 residues. The germline V gene encodes CDR1 MNHEY and CDR2 SVGAGI. CDR3 protein: CASIGPLKITIYF. In DNA form, the CDR3 reads TGTGCCAGCATCGGGCCCCTTAAGATAACCATATATTTT.

The chain combines TRBV27 with TRBJ1-1, with D possibly being TRBD1 (5 bases). Trimming cost V 7 bases and J 7 bases, with 16 bases left between them. This CDR3 spans 13 amino acids. Germline V gene sequence: CDR1 MNHEY, CDR2 SMNVEV (reference sequence). The CDR3 sequence is CASTLRPGGEAFF. The CDR3 coding sequence is TGTGCCAGCACTCTACGGCCGGGGGGTGAAGCTTTCTTT.

The chain's CDR3 is CASSLGSRGYEKLFF. In DNA form, the CDR3 reads TGCGCCAGCAGCTTGGGGTCCAGGGGGTATGAAAAACTGTTTTTT. The V gene is TRBV5-1, the J gene TRBJ1-4, with 7 nucleotides matching TRBD1. Germline V gives CDR1 SGHRS, CDR2 YFSETQ. V shed 0 bases and J 6 bases; nucleotides not matched to a gene: 5. The CDR3 runs to 15 residues. Full variable domain (outside the CDR3, taken from reference TRBV5-1 and TRBJ1-4): KAGVTQTPRYLIKTRGQQVTLSCSPISGHRSVSWYQQTPGQGLQFLFEYFSETQRNKGNFPGRFSGRQFSNSRSEMNVSTLELGDSALYLCASSLGSRGYEKLFFGSGTQLSVL.

This sequence joins TRBV4-1 and TRBJ1-3; a possible D gene is TRBD1 (6 bases). Germline V gene sequence: CDR1 MGHRA, CDR2 YSYEKL. Trimming took off 4 bases at V and 1 base at J, with 17 bases between the two ends. The CDR3 covers 17 residues. CDR3 sequence reads: CASSRTTGTTSGNTIYF. The CDR3 DNA sequence: TGCGCCAGCAGCCGCACGACAGGTACGACTTCTGGAAACACCATATATTTT.

This clone was recorded once. V gene TRBV7-6 combines with J gene TRBJ1-5; TRBD1 agrees at 9 bases. CDR1 is SGHVS and CDR2 is FNYEAQ in the germline V gene. The junction had 6 bases not matched to a gene; V was cut back by 5 bases and J by 4 bases. This CDR3 has 15 amino acids. The CDR3 region has the DNA TGTGCCAGCAGCGCAGGGACAGGGAATAATCAGCCCCAGCATTTT. Translated: CASSAGTGNNQPQHF.

The CDR3: CASSQGAIGGYYGYTF. CDR3 DNA sequence: TGTGCCAGCTCCCAGGGCGCTATCGGAGGGTACTATGGCTACACCTTC. This chain links TRBV18 with TRBJ1-2; maybe TRBD1 (5 bases). Germline lookup yields CDR1 KGHSH and CDR2 LQKENI. The CDR3 extends over 16 amino acids. The V gene lost 6 bases and the J gene lost 3 bases, with 20 bases spanning the gap.

The chain joins TRBV12-3 or TRBV12-4 to TRBJ1-3, with 8 nucleotides matching TRBD1. The CDR3 sequence is 13 residues long. The V segment lost 6 bases and the J segment 4 bases; nucleotides outside the gene matches: 2. The CDR3 DNA is TGTGCCAGCAGCCGGACAGGGGGAAACACCATATATTTT. It translates to CASSRTGGNTIYF.

The gene calls are TRBV6-4 and TRBJ1-1, with D maybe TRBD1 (6 bases). The CDR3 spans 15 residues. Germline V gene lookup returns CDR1 MRHNA and CDR2 SNTAGT. The V end lost 7 bases, the J end lost 3 bases, and 18 bases lay between the germline ends. The CDR3 is CASTEGGLAYTEAFF. The CDR3 nucleotides read TGTGCCAGCACCGAGGGGGGGCTGGCCTACACTGAAGCTTTCTTT.